Listed below are T cell receptor beta chains from one sample, sequenced in a study of blood T cells in healthy people across ages. One entry per CDR3 protein results from TCRdb running MiXCR on the 5' RACE reads. Here the sample spans 600,000 to 1,000,000 distinct CDR3 sequences, 58% being singletons. Sequenced sample: blood. The receptors originated from a man aged 30-40 years in good health. Both conserved end residues are part of each CDR3. The D gene is left open where the match is weak. The size of a clone is reported for some rows only, either as once, few or many, or as a class for expanded clones.

>.|.|TRBJ2-1|TRBV12-3/TRBV12-4
TGTGCCAGCAGTCCTTTCTACAATGAGCAGTTCTTC
CASSPFYNEQFF
>.|.|TRBJ1-4|TRBV7-6
TGTGCCAGCAGCTTATCTCCCACGGGGGAAAAACTGTTTTTT
CASSLSPTGEKLFF
>.|.|TRBJ2-1|TRBV25-1
TGTGCCAGCAGTGAATATCCCGTAAGAAGCTCCTACAATAAGCAGTTCTTC
CASSEYPVRSSYNKQFF
>once|.|TRBJ2-1|TRBV5-4
TGTGCCAGCAGCTTGGCCAACGACAATGAGCAGTTCTTC
CASSLANDNEQFF
>.|.|TRBJ2-1|TRBV6-2/TRBV6-3
TGTGCCAGCAGTTACTCAAAAGCACTTTCCTCCTACAATGAGCAGTTCTTC
CASSYSKALSSYNEQFF
>.|TRBD1|TRBJ1-2|TRBV2
TGTGCCAGCAGTGGGACAGGAGCTAACTATGGCTACACCTTC
CASSGTGANYGYTF
>.|.|TRBJ1-4|TRBV20-1
TGCAGCCAGGCGACAGCAACTAATGAAAAACTGTTTTTT
CSQATATNEKLFF
>.|.|TRBJ2-2|TRBV4-1
TGCGCCAGCAGCCAAGTCCCGGGGACCGGGGAGCTGTTTTTT
CASSQVPGTGELFF
>.|TRBD1|TRBJ2-1|TRBV5-1
TGCGCCAGCAGCTTGGGAGCACGGGACAGGGGGCGGGATGAGCAGTTCTTC
CASSLGARDRGRDEQFF
>once|.|TRBJ2-3|TRBV20-1
TGCAGTGCCAACCTTTGGGTTTGGTTCACAGATACGCAGTATTTT
CSANLWVWFTDTQYF
>.|.|TRBJ2-3|TRBV7-8
TGTGCCAGCCTCACCCCGGGTTGGCTTACTAGCACAGATACGCAGTATTTT
CASLTPGWLTSTDTQYF
>.|.|TRBJ2-3|TRBV5-1
TGCGCCAGCAGCTTACAACAGGGTCTCGCAGATACGCAGTATTTT
CASSLQQGLADTQYF
>.|.|TRBJ2-7|TRBV19
TGTGCCAGTAGTAGGGAGCTTTCCTACGAGCAGTACTTC
CASSRELSYEQYF
>.|.|TRBJ2-5|TRBV24-1
TGTGCCACCAGTGACCCACAGGAAGGGGAGACCCAGTACTTC
CATSDPQEGETQYF
>.|.|TRBJ1-5|TRBV2
TGTGCCAGCAGCGAGGGGGGGGTATACCAGCCCCAGCATTTT
CASSEGGVYQPQHF
>few|TRBD1|TRBJ1-5|TRBV15
TGTGCCACCAGCAGAGGACAGGGGGCGCGGGACCATCAGCCCCAGCATTTT
CATSRGQGARDHQPQHF
>.|TRBD1|TRBJ1-6|TRBV20-1
TGCAGTGCTAGAGCACAGGGGGCTGGTTCACCCCTCCACTTT
CSARAQGAGSPLHF
>.|TRBD2|TRBJ2-7|TRBV28
TGTGCCAGCACCAGCGGGAGCCTCGAGCAGTACTTC
CASTSGSLEQYF
>.|TRBD2|TRBJ2-1|TRBV10-3
TGTGCCACCGGCCCGGGACTAGGGGACGGTGAGCAGTTCTTC
CATGPGLGDGEQFF
>.|.|TRBJ2-3|TRBV20-1
TGCAGTGCCCCCGCCCCAGATACGCAGTATTTT
CSAPAPDTQYF
>.|.|TRBJ2-7|TRBV7-2
TGTGCCAGCAGCTTATATCGTCTGGTTTCCTACGAGCAGTACTTC
CASSLYRLVSYEQYF
>.|.|TRBJ1-2|TRBV7-9
TGTGCCAGCAGCTTGGACGTGAGTGGCTACACCTTC
CASSLDVSGYTF